The present T cell receptor (beta chain) was sequenced within a study of T cells in Graves' hyperthyroidism and ophthalmopathy (dated by TCRdb to about 2019). Broadly, across the study: Peripheral blood samples were taken at the time of initial diagnosis, prior to any treatment. TCR Vbeta CDR3 sequencing of 120 to 150 peripheral blood samples (over 40 ophthalmopathy, 75 to 85 hyperthyroidism and some 17 progressor patients) is reported in the paper. Whether ophthalmopathy could be predicted prospectively was tested in an independent validation cohort made up of fewer than 20 hyperthyroidism patients plus 17 patients who later progressed to ophthalmopathy. The 95 to 100 discovery patients were randomly split 7:3 into training and test sets. TCR V-J signatures able to tell the groups apart were searched for in a discovery cohort of approximately 95 patients, of whom 40 to 45 had Graves' ophthalmopathy and 55 to 60 had stable Graves' hyperthyroidism. The study also compared thyroid tissue and blood T-cell repertoires from five or six Graves' hyperthyroidism patients. Following sampling, methimazole starting at 30 mg daily was given to hyperthyroidism patients, and high-dose intravenous methylprednisolone was given to ophthalmopathy patients.

Stable Graves' hyperthyroidism was defined as no progression to ophthalmopathy during 18 months of follow-up. Hyperthyroidism patients were aged 18 to 65 years and newly diagnosed, with disease duration of less than 2 months. Exclusion was applied to patients with uncontrolled infections, other autoimmune diseases, pregnancy or lactation. Diagnoses relied on clinical symptoms, serum thyroxine and TRAb, thyroid ultrasound and orbital computed tomography. Ficoll-Paque density gradient centrifugation was used to isolate PBMCs from 8.5 to 10 ml of fresh peripheral blood. Total RNA was extracted using Trizol reagent, and RNA quality was assessed on an Agilent 2100 Bioanalyzer. Summary of the overall study and its limitations: In validation, the model predicted progression to ophthalmopathy a median of around 6.5 months before onset, with about 64% sensitivity and roughly 77% specificity. Most expanded thyroid clonotypes (frequency above 0.001) were also detected in blood, suggesting blood repertoires may reflect thyroid immune responses. Ophthalmopathy was separated from stable hyperthyroidism by a 13 V-J signature model, with about 88% sensitivity and approximately 81% specificity obtained in cross-validation and 80%/75% obtained in testing. Sample size was not statistically predetermined, and blinding of investigators to group allocation was not performed.

This clonotype was seen more than once but under ten times. No antigen is known for it. The record has no base qualities; no much larger clone is one base away. The TCR beta CDR3 regions were amplified from the RNA transcripts. The first round of RT-PCR for the TCR CDR3 was performed with the HTBI primer set and the Qiagen OneStep RT-PCR kit. A second multiplex PCR round built the libraries, followed by size selection and purification. Sequencing of the libraries was done on an Illumina HiSeq2000 using paired-end 100 bp reads. The original methods were these. SOAPnuke was used to process the raw data, throwing out any read that contained adapters or uncalled bases, had a mean Phred below 15, or lacked an exact constant-primer or identifier match. High-quality paired reads were merged with COPE v1.2.5, and unique nucleotide sequences were defined as clonotypes. MiTCR v1.1 was used to align clonotypes to the IMGT TRBV, TRBD and TRBJ reference segments. The analysis was restricted to V-J combinations with a frequency above 0.0001, which together covered 99.2% of the repertoires. The TCS score was defined as the ratio of F50 (clonal expansion) to E x V (chaos), calculated using BLOSUM62-based TCRdist between CDR3 peptides within each V-J. Welch's t-statistics and random forest reduced roughly 530 V-J features to 13, which were used in a naive Bayes classifier (R e1071). In TCRdb, the public reads were trimmed at Q25 with fastp and aligned with MiXCR, with productive beta chains retained. Duplicate CDR3 protein sequences are folded into a single record with the most common DNA and genes. The V and J calls reflect TCRdb's pipeline rather than the authors' work. This sample comprises approximately 430,000 distinct CDR3 sequences, 15% to 17% of them detected only once. The ten largest clones add up to roughly 14% of the sample.

The germline V gene (reference sequence) yields LNHDA for CDR1 and SQIVND for CDR2. A distance of 11 bases separates the germline ends of V and J, which lose 7 bases and 1 base respectively. Measured from the cysteine to the phenylalanine, the CDR3 is 13 residues long. The sequence is cut down to CDR3 DNA, 39 bases in frame from base 1. The V and J genes are TRBV19 and TRBJ2-7, and perhaps TRBD2 as D gene, on 6 matching bases. The receptor was derived from a woman aged 18-29 years with Graves' hyperthyroidism. Sequencing used blood. This receptor has the CDR3 CASTPEGSYEQYF. Read as DNA, the sequence is TGTGCCAGTACCCCGGAGGGGTCCTACGAGCAGTACTTC. With the portions outside the CDR3 filled from the reference TRBV19 and TRBJ2-7 genes, the complete variable region becomes DGGITQSPKYLFRKEGQNVTLSCEQNLNHDAMYWYRQDPGQGLRLIYYSQIVNDFQKGDIAEGYSVSREKKESFPLTVTSAQKNPTAFYLCASTPEGSYEQYFGPGTRLTVT.